The clone carrying this T cell receptor beta chain occurred a few times. The CDR3 is 15 residues long. Per the germline V gene, CDR1 is MGHRA and CDR2 is YSYEKL. The V gene lost 0 bases and the J gene lost 0 bases, with 6 bases spanning the gap. The time point was: baseline, week 1 (first vaccination visit). Treatment described: pre-vaccination baseline after standard-of-care therapy. Donors had new IDH1-mutant astrocytomas of WHO grade 3 or 4 (ATRX-lost). The sample comes from a study of a mutant IDH1 vaccine in newly diagnosed glioma. Across the study: Among treated patients, roughly 60% were male and approximately 40% female, and mean age was about 39 years. Therapy received beforehand was radiotherapy, temozolomide, or both, with most patients given both.

Profiling relied on immunoSEQ multiplex PCR, and the TCRdb table lists in-frame clones only, not all of them. The sample yields about 46,000 clones, about nine tenths seen once. The rearrangement uses TRBV4-1 and TRBJ2-1, with D unresolved. The sample consisted of PBMCs, taken from a glioma patient treated with radiotherapy, temozolomide or both. The clonotype comes from a man aged 40-50 years with glioma. The DNA of the CDR3 is TGCGCCAGCAGCCAAGACAGACGCTCCTACAATGAGCAGTTCTTC. This gives the protein CASSQDRRSYNEQFF.